This TCR beta chain was sequenced for a study of regulatory T cells in long-lasting Graves disease. Building the TCR beta libraries relied on iRepertoire HTBI primers, and CDR3 regions underwent Arm-PCR. TCRdb reprocessed the multiplex PCR reads with MiXCR, giving one entry per CDR3 protein. The sample comprises 450,000 to 650,000 distinct CDR3 sequences, about 16% of which are singletons, and approximately 25% rests with the top ten. The CDR3 length is 11 residues. Time point defined: newly diagnosed GD, antithyroid drugs for less than 3 months. After RNA was extracted from PBMCs, the TCR library was made from it. Patients with Graves' disease were diagnosed by American Thyroid Association guidelines. Into tubes containing EDTA, roughly 10 milliliters of peripheral blood were drawn. This clonotype showed up many times. A junction end diverges from the germline sequence, so it may reflect a read error.

In addition, the sample was reused for a study of T cells in Graves' hyperthyroidism and ophthalmopathy. That work contributes: Most thyroid clonotypes with frequency above 0.001 were detected in blood. Ophthalmopathy cases were set apart from stable hyperthyroidism by a 13 V-J model.

The gene calls are TRBV12-3 or TRBV12-4 and TRBJ1-1; D might be TRBD1 (6 bases). The sequence came from a woman aged 40 to 65 with Graves disease. The sequencing used peripheral blood mononuclear cells (PBMCs), collected at new diagnosis, from a patient treated with antithyroid drugs. The CDR3 DNA reads as TGTGCCAGCAGTTTAGAAGGACAGTTGTGCTTT. Translated, it gives CASSLEGQLCF.